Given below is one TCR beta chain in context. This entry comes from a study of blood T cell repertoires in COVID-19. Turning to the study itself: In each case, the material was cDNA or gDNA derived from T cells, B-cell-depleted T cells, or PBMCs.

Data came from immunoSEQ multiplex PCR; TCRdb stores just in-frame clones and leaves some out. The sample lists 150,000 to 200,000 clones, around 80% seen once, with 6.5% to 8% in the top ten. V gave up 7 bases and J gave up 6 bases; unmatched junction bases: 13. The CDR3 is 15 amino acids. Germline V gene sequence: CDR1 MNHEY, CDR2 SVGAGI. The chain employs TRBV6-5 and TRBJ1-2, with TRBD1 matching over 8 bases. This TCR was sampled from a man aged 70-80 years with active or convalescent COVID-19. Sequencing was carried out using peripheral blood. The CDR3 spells CASTPAGGAWDGYTF. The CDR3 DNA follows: TGTGCCAGCACCCCCGCAGGGGGCGCATGGGATGGCTACACCTTC.